These 8 T cell receptor beta chains came from one sample sequenced in a study of blood T cells in healthy people across ages. Together with a sample-barcoded 5' primer, a J-beta primer mix was included in a second PCR lasting about 7 to 12 cycles. Each CDR3 protein is one row after TCRdb ran MiXCR on the 5' RACE reads. Altogether 890,000 or so distinct CDR3 sequences are present, 62% being singletons, with the ten largest covering about 27%. The sample was blood. These receptors were taken from a man aged 25 to 45 in good health.

Details on this clonotype: Mismatch with germline at one junction end may stem from a read error. This sequence joins TRBV3-1 and TRBJ2-7, with D maybe TRBD1 (6 bases). The CDR3 totals 15 residues. CDR1 and CDR2 from the germline V gene are LGHDT and YNNKEL (reference sequence). CDR3 DNA sequence: TGTGCCAGCAGCCAAGAAGACAGGAGCTCCTACGAGCGGTACTTC. Translation gives CASSQEDRSSYERYF.

The V and J genes are TRBV20-1 and TRBJ2-5; TRBD2 matches 7 bases. There are 15 residues in the CDR3. V lost 0 bases, J lost 1 base, and 5 bases stayed unmatched. Germline CDR1 and CDR2: DFQATT and SNEGSKA (reference sequence). Written as DNA, the CDR3 is TGCAGTGCTAGAGATCCGGGACTACCCCAAGAGACCCAGTACTTC. The encoded protein is CSARDPGLPQETQYF.

The CDR3, as DNA: TGCAGTGCTTCCGAGACTAGCGGGGGGGCCGGGGACATTCAGTACTTC. Residues: CSASETSGGAGDIQYF. V usage is TRBV20-1 and J usage is TRBJ2-4; 14 nucleotides align to TRBD2. The CDR3 has 16 residues. The germline V gene encodes CDR1 DFQATT and CDR2 SNEGSKA (reference sequence). J lost 8 bases, V lost 5 bases, and 11 bases had no gene match.

The chain couples TRBV7-2 to TRBJ2-3; unclear D gene. This CDR3 contains 15 residues. CDR1 is SGHTA, CDR2 FQGNSA, per germline. Trimming removed 1 base at V and 0 bases at J, with 8 bases between. CDR3 region: CASSLGPLSTDTQYF. The CDR3 DNA sequence: TGTGCCAGCAGCTTAGGGCCATTGAGCACAGATACGCAGTATTTT.

The gene calls are TRBV6-4 and TRBJ2-7; D remains ambiguous. Germline V lookup: CDR1 MRHNA, CDR2 SNTAGT. Deletions cut 0 bases from V and 7 bases from J, with 19 bases between. This CDR3 is built from 16 residues. This CDR3 reads CASSDSNLGGPNEQYF. The CDR3 region has the DNA TGTGCCAGCAGTGACTCGAACTTGGGCGGACCGAATGAGCAGTACTTC.

The gene calls are TRBV29-1 and TRBJ2-1, with 13 bases identical to TRBD2. The germline gives CDR1 SQVTM, CDR2 ANQGSEA. The CDR3 has 15 amino acids. After removal of 4 bases from V and 3 bases from J, the junction contained 3 bases not matched to a gene. CDR3 region: CSVATSGGFYNEQFF. The CDR3 DNA follows: TGCAGCGTTGCGACTAGCGGGGGGTTCTACAATGAGCAGTTCTTC.

The chain links TRBV20-1 to TRBJ2-4, with D perhaps TRBD1 (5 bases). Per germline, CDR1 DFQATT and CDR2 SNEGSKA (reference sequence). V was shortened by 7 bases and J by 0 bases, with 16 bases between the two germline ends. This CDR3 has 15 residues. Written as DNA, the CDR3 is TGCAGTGTCACGACAGATGCCCAAGCCAAAAACATTCAGTACTTC. It is translated as CSVTTDAQAKNIQYF.

This clonotype was picked up a small number of times. This chain connects TRBV5-1 to TRBJ2-1; D perhaps matches TRBD2 (5 bases). Germline V gene data show CDR1 as SGHRS and CDR2 as YFSETQ. Trimming cost V 0 bases and J 2 bases, with 9 bases left between them. The CDR3 consists of 15 residues. The CDR3 region is CASSLVPGTYNEQFF. The CDR3 DNA reads as TGCGCCAGCAGCTTGGTTCCGGGAACCTACAATGAGCAGTTCTTC. Variable domain in full (rest from reference TRBV5-1 and TRBJ2-1): KAGVTQTPRYLIKTRGQQVTLSCSPISGHRSVSWYQQTPGQGLQFLFEYFSETQRNKGNFPGRFSGRQFSNSRSEMNVSTLELGDSALYLCASSLVPGTYNEQFFGPGTRLTVL.